The TCR beta chain described here comes from a study of T cell responses to AZD1222 COVID-19 vaccine. Regarding this clone: Its antigen is not known.

CDR1 SGDLS and CDR2 YYNGEE come from the germline V gene. The J segment lost 7 bases and the V segment lost 3 bases, leaving 8 bases of the junction unmatched. The CDR3 is 14 amino acids. Study-level results: AZD1222 recipients seropositive at baseline numbered only five or six.

Clones were sequenced by immunoSEQ multiplex PCR, and TCRdb holds only the in-frame ones, with some missing. Seen here are about 120,000 clones, 85% to 90% observed once, and the top ten hold 7% to 9%. The clonotype was recovered from an adult in good health. Sequencing was performed on peripheral blood, taken on day 0 of AZD1222 vaccination. The chain combines TRBV9 with TRBJ1-2; TRBD1 agrees at 8 bases. CDR3 DNA: TGTGCCAGCAGCGCCGACAGGGGCGCAGGTGGCTACACCTTC. Protein: CASSADRGAGGYTF.